This is a list of T cell receptor beta chains from one sample in a study of cytomegalovirus exposure and HLA in healthy donors. Profiling relied on immunoSEQ multiplex PCR, and the TCRdb table lists in-frame clones only, not all of them. The sample carries 100,000 to 150,000 clones, 80% recorded once. The specimen sequenced was PBMCs. The receptors originated from a man aged 25-45 years in good health and CMV-seropositive. Each CDR3 is given with its conserved first and last residue. D genes are given only for firm matches. Not all rows give a size; the values are once, few, many and, for expanded clones, a class.

clone_size	v_call	d_call	j_call	cdr3_nt	cdr3_aa
NA	TRBV29-1	NA	TRBJ2-1	TGCAGCGTTGATCCGGCGGGGGCCTCCTACAATGAGCAGTTCTTC	CSVDPAGASYNEQFF
NA	TRBV4-1	NA	TRBJ2-3	TGCGCCAGCAGCCCACAGGGAGATACGCAGTATTTT	CASSPQGDTQYF
NA	TRBV4-1	NA	TRBJ1-5	TGCGCCAGCAGCCAAGATCCAGGGGTTCGAGGGGGCAATCAGCCCCAGCATTTT	CASSQDPGVRGGNQPQHF
once	TRBV11-3	TRBD2	TRBJ2-1	TGTGCCAGCAGCTTAAGTAGCGGGGGCCACGAAGATGAGCAGTTCTTC	CASSLSSGGHEDEQFF
NA	TRBV27	NA	TRBJ2-5	TGTGCCAGCAGTTCTAGGTACCAAGAGACCCAGTACTTC	CASSSRYQETQYF
NA	TRBV5-1	NA	TRBJ1-4	TGCGCCAGCAGCTTGGGACAGCCTGGTGGAAAACTGTTTTTT	CASSLGQPGGKLFF
NA	TRBV7-9	TRBD2	TRBJ2-1	TGTGCCAGCAGCGTTAGCGGGGGGGCGATTGAGCAGTTCTTC	CASSVSGGAIEQFF
few	TRBV29-1	TRBD1	TRBJ1-1	TGCAGCGTTGAAGAACAGGGGGGCACTGAAGCTTTCTTT	CSVEEQGGTEAFF
NA	TRBV10-2	TRBD2	TRBJ2-7	TGCGCCAGCAGGGGACTAGTAGTCGAGCAGTACTTC	CASRGLVVEQYF
NA	TRBV6-4	NA	TRBJ2-1	TGTGCCAGCAGTGAACAGGACAACAATGAGCAGTTCTTC	CASSEQDNNEQFF
NA	TRBV28	TRBD1	TRBJ2-7	TGTGCCAGCAGTACCCGACAGGGGACCTACGAGCAGTACTTC	CASSTRQGTYEQYF
NA	TRBV18	NA	TRBJ2-1	TGTGCCAGCTCACCAGGCAAGTACAATGAGCAGTTCTTC	CASSPGKYNEQFF
NA	TRBV2	NA	TRBJ2-3	TGTGCCAGCAGCATCACAGGGTTTAGCACAGATACGCAGTATTTT	CASSITGFSTDTQYF
NA	TRBV6-6	TRBD1	TRBJ1-2	TGTGCCAGCAGTTACTCGGGACAGGGTGATGGCTACACCTTC	CASSYSGQGDGYTF
NA	TRBV6-1	TRBD1	TRBJ1-5	TGTGCCAGCGGACGACAGGGTGATCCCAATCAGCCCCAGCATTTT	CASGRQGDPNQPQHF
NA	TRBV4-1	TRBD1	TRBJ2-5	TGCGCCAGCAGCCAAGATGGGACAGGGGGAGTCGAGACCCAGTACTTC	CASSQDGTGGVETQYF
NA	TRBV7-6	TRBD1	TRBJ2-7	TGTGCCAGCAGCTTAGGGACAGGGAGACACGAGCAGTACTTC	CASSLGTGRHEQYF
NA	TRBV5-1	TRBD1	TRBJ2-3	TGCGCCAGCAGCTTACAGGGGGCCAGCACAGATACGCAGTATTTT	CASSLQGASTDTQYF
NA	TRBV4-1	NA	TRBJ1-2	TGCGCCAGCAGCCAAGAATCACGGGGTATTTATGGCTACACCTTC	CASSQESRGIYGYTF
NA	TRBV27	TRBD2	TRBJ2-7	TGTGCCAGCAGTTTATCCTATTCGGGACTAGCGGGGGGAAACGAGCAGTACTTC	CASSLSYSGLAGGNEQYF
NA	TRBV5-1	NA	TRBJ2-6	TGCGCCAGCAGCTTGGTTCCCGGGGGTAATCCCTCTGGGGCCAACGTCCTGACTTTC	CASSLVPGGNPSGANVLTF
NA	TRBV5-1	NA	TRBJ1-1	TGCGCCAGCAGCTTGTTGCGGCAGAACACTGAAGCTTTCTTT	CASSLLRQNTEAFF
NA	TRBV5-6	NA	TRBJ2-7	TGTGCCAGCAGCTTGGAGGTCACAGGGTGGAACGAGCAGTACTTC	CASSLEVTGWNEQYF
NA	TRBV30	NA	TRBJ2-7	TGTGCCTGGGACGAGAAGCGGAGCTCCTACGAGCAGTACTTC	CAWDEKRSSYEQYF
NA	TRBV30	TRBD1	TRBJ1-5	TGTGCCTGGGGGGACAGGGTCGATCAGCCCCAGCATTTT	CAWGDRVDQPQHF
NA	TRBV29-1	TRBD1	TRBJ1-1	TGCAGCGTCCTAAAGGGGGCGGAAGCTTTCTTT	CSVLKGAEAFF
NA	TRBV30	NA	TRBJ2-7	TGTGCCTGGACCGGACACGAAGCGAAAAAGCAGTACTTC	CAWTGHEAKKQYF
NA	TRBV29-1	NA	TRBJ1-1	TGCAGCGTTGGAATACAGGACGAAGCTTTCTTT	CSVGIQDEAFF
NA	TRBV19	TRBD1	TRBJ1-1	TGTGCCAGTACGATCCAACAGGGGTACACTGAAGCTTTCTTT	CASTIQQGYTEAFF
NA	TRBV7-9	NA	TRBJ1-2	TGTGCCAGCAGTTCTTCCCGGTATGGCTACACCTTC	CASSSSRYGYTF
NA	TRBV9	NA	TRBJ1-3	TGTGCCAGCAGCGTAGGTTCTCGTGGCGGAAACACCATATATTTT	CASSVGSRGGNTIYF
NA	TRBV11-2	TRBD1	TRBJ2-5	TGTGCCAGCAGCTCACAAGACAGGGGTCGAGAGACCCAGTACTTC	CASSSQDRGRETQYF
NA	TRBV27	NA	TRBJ2-1	TGTGCCAGCACCCAGGGGTTGCCCTACAATGAGCAGTTCTTC	CASTQGLPYNEQFF